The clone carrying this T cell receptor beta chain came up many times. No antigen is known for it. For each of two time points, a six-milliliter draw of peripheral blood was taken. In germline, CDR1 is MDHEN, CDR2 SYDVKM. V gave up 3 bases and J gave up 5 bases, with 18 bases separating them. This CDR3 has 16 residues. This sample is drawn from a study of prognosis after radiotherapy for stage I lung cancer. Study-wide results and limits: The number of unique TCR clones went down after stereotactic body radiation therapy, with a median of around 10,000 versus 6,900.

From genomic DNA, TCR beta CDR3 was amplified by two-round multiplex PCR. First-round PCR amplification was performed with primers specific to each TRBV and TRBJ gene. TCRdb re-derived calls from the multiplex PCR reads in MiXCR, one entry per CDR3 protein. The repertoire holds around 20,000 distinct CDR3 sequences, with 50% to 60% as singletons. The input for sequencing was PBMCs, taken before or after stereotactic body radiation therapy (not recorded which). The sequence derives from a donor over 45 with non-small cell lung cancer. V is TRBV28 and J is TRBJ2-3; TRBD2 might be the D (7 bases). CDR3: CASSLTGTTRGDTQYF. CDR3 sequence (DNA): TGTGCCAGCAGTTTGACCGGGACTACCAGGGGAGATACGCAGTATTTT.